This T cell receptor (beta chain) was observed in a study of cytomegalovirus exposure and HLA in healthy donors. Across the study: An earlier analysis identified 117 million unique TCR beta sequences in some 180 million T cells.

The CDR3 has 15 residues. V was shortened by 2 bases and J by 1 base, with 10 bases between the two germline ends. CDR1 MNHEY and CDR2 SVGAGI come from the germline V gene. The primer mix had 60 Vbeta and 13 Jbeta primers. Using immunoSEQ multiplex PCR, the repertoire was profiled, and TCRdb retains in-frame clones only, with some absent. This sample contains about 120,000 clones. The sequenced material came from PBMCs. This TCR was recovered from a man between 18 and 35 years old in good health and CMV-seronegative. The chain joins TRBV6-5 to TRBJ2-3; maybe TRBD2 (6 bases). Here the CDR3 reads CASSYGPSGTDTQYF. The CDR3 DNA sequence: TGTGCCAGCAGTTACGGGCCTAGCGGCACAGATACGCAGTATTTT.